Below, 20 T cell receptor beta chains from the same sample are listed, as sequenced in a study of T cells in localized non-small cell lung cancer. Data came from immunoSEQ multiplex PCR; TCRdb stores just in-frame clones and leaves some out. The sample lists 25,000 to 30,000 clones; around 93% were seen once. The input for sequencing was peripheral blood, taken before any cancer treatment. Receptors originate from a female donor of 60 years or more with stage I lung adenocarcinoma.

The count of this clone is one. The chain combines TRBV7-3 with TRBJ2-3, with 9 bases that match TRBD1. With 4 bases clipped from V and 4 bases from J, the junction kept 9 bases outside the gene matches. The CDR3 covers 16 residues. Germline-derived CDR1 and CDR2 are SGHTA and FQGTGA. CDR3 bases: TGTGCCAGCAGCTCAAGGACAGGGGCTGTTTCAGATACGCAGTATTTT. Translating gives CASSSRTGAVSDTQYF.

The chain combines TRBV7-6 with TRBJ2-3; 10 bases are shared with TRBD1. This CDR3 comprises 16 residues. V shed 5 bases and J 4 bases; nucleotides not matched to a gene: 9. The germline V gene encodes CDR1 SGHVS and CDR2 FNYEAQ. CDR3 nucleotide sequence: TGTGCCAGCAGCCCCGTCGGGGACAGGGGTGCAGATACGCAGTATTTT. Amino acid sequence: CASSPVGDRGADTQYF.

This chain joins TRBV28 and TRBJ2-5; 14 bases match TRBD2. V lost 6 bases to trimming and J lost 5 bases; unmatched junction nucleotides: 11. CDR3 length: 17 amino acids. Germline values: CDR1 MDHEN, CDR2 SYDVKM. The CDR3 DNA reads as TGTGCCAGCAGAGTTCAGGGACTAGCGGGAGTAAGGGAGACCCAGTACTTC. It yields the protein CASRVQGLAGVRETQYF.

The CDR3 protein is CASSFPRLAGDYEQYF. The CDR3 coding sequence is TGTGCCAGCAGCTTTCCCAGACTAGCGGGGGACTACGAGCAGTACTTC. The chain recombines TRBV7-9 with TRBJ2-7, with TRBD2 matching 12 bases. The V segment lost 3 bases and the J segment 3 bases; nucleotides outside the gene matches: 6. Germline lookup yields CDR1 SEHNR and CDR2 FQNEAQ (reference sequence). This CDR3 contains 16 residues.

V usage is TRBV6-6 and J usage is TRBJ1-1; no firm D call. From germline, CDR1 is MNHNY and CDR2 SVGAGI (reference sequence). The CDR3 runs to 14 residues. Trimming pared 6 bases from V and 1 base from J, leaving 12 bases between. The CDR3 sequence: CASSPGRWNTEAFF. CDR3 sequence (DNA): TGTGCCAGCAGCCCCGGGAGGTGGAACACTGAAGCTTTCTTT.

The chain uses TRBV28 and TRBJ2-3; D is unresolved. The germline CDR1 and CDR2 sequences are MDHEN and SYDVKM. The CDR3 consists of 12 residues. V dropped 8 bases and J dropped 0 bases, with 6 bases sitting between them. This CDR3 reads CASRPSTDTQYF. DNA for the CDR3: TGTGCCAGCCGCCCGAGCACAGATACGCAGTATTTT.

The chain has TRBV6-4 and TRBJ1-2; TRBD1 might be the D (5 bases). V lost 5 bases to trimming and J lost 4 bases, with 32 bases between them. Germline-derived CDR1 and CDR2 are MRHNA and SNTAGT. The CDR3 extends over 20 amino acids. CDR3 region: CASSRSQTGAAGRHVYGYTF. CDR3 DNA sequence: TGTGCCAGCAGTCGCTCCCAAACCGGGGCCGCAGGCCGGCACGTCTATGGCTACACCTTC.

This chain uses TRBV7-8 with TRBJ1-1; D is unclear. Trimming removed 5 bases at V and 10 bases at J, with 14 bases between. The CDR3 runs to 12 residues. Germline V gives CDR1 SGHVS, CDR2 FQNEAQ. CDR3 DNA sequence: TGTGCCAGCAGCCCGAACGGGTTGGGAGCTTTCTTT. It encodes CASSPNGLGAFF.

The chain uses TRBV30 and TRBJ2-5; D uncertain. The CDR3 is made up of 16 amino acids. Germline values: CDR1 GTSNPN, CDR2 SVGIG (reference sequence). Trimming shortened V by 0 bases and J by 4 bases, and 18 bases separated the two germline ends. This CDR3 reads CAWSVRSVSVPETQYF. CDR3 nucleotides: TGTGCCTGGAGTGTAAGATCGGTCTCCGTCCCAGAGACCCAGTACTTC.

V gene TRBV28 combines with J gene TRBJ2-4; 8 positions match TRBD1. V gave up 6 bases and J gave up 15 bases; unmatched junction bases: 10. This CDR3 is built from 12 residues. Germline V CDR1 and CDR2: MDHEN, SYDVKM. The CDR3 region has the DNA TGTGCCAGCAGGACCCCAGGGGGCTCAAGGTACTTC. Translating gives CASRTPGGSRYF. The complete variable domain, with remaining parts taken from reference TRBV28 and TRBJ2-4, reads DVKVTQSSRYLVKRTGEKVFLECVQDMDHENMFWYRQDPGLGLRLIYFSYDVKMKEKGDIPEGYSVSREKKERFSLILESASTNQTSMYLCASRTPGGSRYFGAGTRLSVL.

The rearrangement links TRBV7-9 to TRBJ1-5; D is unclear. CDR1 SEHNR and CDR2 FQNEAQ come from the germline V gene (reference sequence). V lost 0 bases, J lost 4 bases, and 10 bases lay in between. The CDR3 runs to 15 residues. CDR3 in DNA: TGTGCCAGCAGCTTAGCTGAGGGAGTAAATCAGCCCCAGCATTTT. It is translated as CASSLAEGVNQPQHF.

V gene TRBV6-1 combines with J gene TRBJ2-3; 7 nucleotides line up with TRBD2. The CDR3 consists of 14 residues. V lost 7 bases and J lost 5; bases outside the gene matches: 9. Germline V lookup: CDR1 MNHNS, CDR2 SASEGT. CDR3 residues: CASIFQRGVDTQYF. CDR3 DNA sequence: TGTGCCAGCATCTTTCAGCGGGGTGTAGATACGCAGTATTTT.

The rearrangement links TRBV28 to TRBJ1-2; D remains ambiguous. This CDR3 is 15 amino acids long. V lost 6 bases, J lost 2 bases, and 16 bases lay in between. CDR1 and CDR2 from the germline V gene are MDHEN and SYDVKM. The CDR3 here is CASSLLRGRNYGYTF. CDR3 nucleotides: TGTGCCAGCAGCCTTCTTCGAGGGCGAAACTATGGCTACACCTTC.

As concerns this clone: At the DNA level, this CDR3 is encoded by other sequences in the same sample as well. The rearrangement links TRBV19 to TRBJ2-5, with TRBD1 identical over 7 bases. This CDR3 spans 15 amino acids. The V gene's germline CDR1 is LNHDA and CDR2 SQIVND (reference sequence). V was clipped by 4 bases and J by 5 bases; unmatched bases: 10. The CDR3 spells CASSNPGGASETQYF. CDR3 DNA sequence: TGTGCCAGTAGTAACCCAGGGGGAGCTTCCGAGACCCAGTACTTC.

The rearrangement links TRBV2 to TRBJ2-1, with TRBD2 identical over 10 bases. Germline-derived CDR1 and CDR2 are SNHLY and FYNNEI. V lost 4 bases, J lost 5 bases, and 5 bases stayed unmatched. The CDR3 sequence is 15 residues long. The CDR3 sequence is CASSAGTSENNEQFF. The CDR3 coding sequence is TGTGCCAGCAGTGCCGGGACTAGCGAGAACAATGAGCAGTTCTTC.

The CDR3 DNA sequence: TGTGCCAGCAGCTCTAGGTTCTCTGGAAACACCATATATTTT. Residues: CASSSRFSGNTIYF. V usage is TRBV7-9 and J usage is TRBJ1-3; D call uncertain. Germline loops: CDR1 SEHNR, CDR2 FQNEAQ (reference sequence). V was pared by 4 bases and J by 0 bases, with 7 bases between. The CDR3 spans 14 residues.

V is TRBV5-1 and J is TRBJ1-2; TRBD1 is a possible D gene (5 bases). Looked up from germline, CDR1 is SGHRS and CDR2 is YFSETQ. V was cut by 4 bases and J by 2 bases, with 9 bases left in between. The CDR3 is 13 residues long. The CDR3 sequence: CASSETENYGYTF. The DNA of the CDR3 is TGCGCCAGCAGCGAGACAGAAAACTATGGCTACACCTTC.

The CDR3 loop reads CASSFTSSNNEQFF. The CDR3 DNA sequence: TGTGCCAGCAGCTTTACTAGCTCGAACAATGAGCAGTTCTTC. The chain is built from TRBV7-2 and TRBJ2-1; D is perhaps TRBD2 (6 bases). Looked up from germline, CDR1 is SGHTA and CDR2 is FQGNSA. The CDR3 sequence is 14 residues long. V was shortened by 3 bases and J by 5 bases, with 11 bases between the two germline ends.

This clone occurred once. The chain carries TRBV30 and TRBJ1-2; weak D call: TRBD1 (5 bases). Germline CDR1 and CDR2: GTSNPN and SVGIG (reference sequence). The CDR3 spans 11 residues. Trimming cost V 5 bases and J 7 bases, with 11 bases left between them. The CDR3 protein is CAWAGWGGYTF. The CDR3 region has the DNA TGTGCCTGGGCAGGGTGGGGTGGCTACACCTTC.

This rearrangement joins TRBV4-2 to TRBJ2-7, with D tentatively TRBD1 (7 bases). Germline CDR1 LGHNA, CDR2 YNFKEQ. The CDR3 spans 16 residues. Trimming shortened V by 0 bases and J by 7 bases, and 19 bases separated the two germline ends. As DNA, the CDR3 is TGTGCCAGCAGCCAAGAATTGAGCAGGGGGAGGATAGAGCAGTACTTC. Translated: CASSQELSRGRIEQYF.